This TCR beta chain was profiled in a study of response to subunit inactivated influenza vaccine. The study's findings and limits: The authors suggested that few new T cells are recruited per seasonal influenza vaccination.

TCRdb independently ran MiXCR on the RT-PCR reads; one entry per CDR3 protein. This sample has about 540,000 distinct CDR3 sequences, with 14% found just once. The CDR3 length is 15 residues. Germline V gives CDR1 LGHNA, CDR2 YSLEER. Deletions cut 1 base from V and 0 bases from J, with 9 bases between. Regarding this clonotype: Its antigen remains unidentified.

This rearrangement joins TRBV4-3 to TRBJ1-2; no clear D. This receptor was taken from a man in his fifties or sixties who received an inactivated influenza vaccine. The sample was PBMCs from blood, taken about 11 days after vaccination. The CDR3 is CASSQVTGTNYGYTF. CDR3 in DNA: TGCGCCAGCAGCCAAGTGACGGGCACTAACTATGGCTACACCTTC.